Described below is a single TCR beta chain sequence and its context. Germline is not matched at one junction end, which may reflect a read error. This sample stems from a study of blood T cell repertoires in COVID-19. Sequencing used immunoSEQ multiplex PCR; TCRdb keeps in-frame clones, though not all of them. The table shows a few hundred thousand clones, with approximately 85% occurring only once. The CDR3 totals 15 residues. Germline CDR1 reads MDHEN; CDR2 reads SYDVKM. Sample: PBMCs or T cells enriched from blood (not recorded which). This chain links TRBV28 with TRBJ1-2; 9 nucleotides line up with TRBD1. This TCR was recovered from a woman in her forties or fifties who had recovered from COVID-19. The CDR3 coding sequence is TGTGCCAGCACTTTACCCCAGGGACAGGGCTATGGCTACACCTTC. Protein: CASTLPQGQGYGYTF.